These 10 T cell receptor beta chains were sequenced from one sample in a study of T cells in Graves' hyperthyroidism and ophthalmopathy. The source material, RNA transcripts, was used to amplify TCR beta CDR3 regions. First-round RT-PCR with HTBI primers amplified the TCR CDR3 region. Each CDR3 protein is one row after TCRdb ran MiXCR on the multiplex PCR reads. The profile shows 300,000 to 350,000 distinct CDR3 sequences, roughly 17% of them singletons. Sequenced sample: blood. The receptors stem from a man aged 25 to 40 with Graves' hyperthyroidism.

This clonotype was seen a few times. This CDR3 is CASSPGTGYSNQPQHF. CDR3 bases: TGTGCCAGCAGCCCCGGGACAGGGTATAGCAATCAGCCCCAGCATTTT. The chain carries TRBV7-9 and TRBJ1-5; 9 nucleotides match TRBD1. CDR3 length: 16 amino acids. Trimming removed 5 bases from V and 0 bases from J; junction bases left unmatched: 5. CDR1 is SEHNR, CDR2 FQNEAQ, per germline (reference sequence).

Ten or more counts support this clonotype. The rearrangement joins TRBV28 to TRBJ1-4, with 7 bases aligning to TRBD1. This CDR3 spans 14 amino acids. Germline CDR1 is MDHEN and CDR2 is SYDVKM. J was trimmed by 6 bases and V by 2 bases; bases with no gene match: 3. CDR3 region: CASSLSQGDEKLFF. The CDR3 coding sequence is TGTGCCAGCAGTTTAAGTCAGGGGGATGAAAAACTGTTTTTT.

As concerns this clonotype: The junction does not match germline at one end; this may be a read error. This sequence joins TRBV12-3 or TRBV12-4 and TRBJ2-1; D is uncertain. This CDR3 is built from 13 residues. The CDR3 here is CVSTSLLGNEQFF. CDR3 nucleotide sequence: TGTGTCAGCACCTCACTGCTAGGGAATGAGCAGTTCTTC.

This clonotype has a count of ten or more. CDR3 sequence: CSASDYTEAFF. For the CDR3, the DNA is TGCAGCGCCTCCGACTACACTGAAGCTTTCTTT. The chain employs TRBV29-1 and TRBJ1-1, with D unresolved. The germline gives CDR1 SQVTM, CDR2 ANQGSEA. With 7 bases removed from V and 3 bases from J, the gap between germline ends came to 9 bases. The CDR3 contains 11 residues.

This clonotype occurred many times. This sequence joins TRBV18 and TRBJ2-5; D is possibly TRBD1 (5 bases). This CDR3 region has 14 residues. Trimming cost V 3 bases and J 5 bases, with 13 bases left between them. CDR1 KGHSH and CDR2 LQKENI come from the germline V gene. The CDR3 spells CASSPETVRETQYF. The CDR3 DNA reads as TGTGCCAGCTCACCGGAGACAGTGAGGGAGACCCAGTACTTC. The variable domain in full, with the rest retrieved from reference TRBV18 and TRBJ2-5, is NAGVMQNPRHLVRRRGQEARLRCSPMKGHSHVYWYRQLPEEGLKFMVYLQKENIIDESGMPKERFSAEFPKEGPSILRIQQVVRGDSAAYFCASSPETVRETQYFGPGTRLLVL.

This clonotype was counted a few times. The V call is TRBV5-1, the J call TRBJ2-1; 7 bases line up with TRBD1. CDR1 is SGHRS and CDR2 is YFSETQ in the germline V gene. V shed 8 bases and J 6 bases; nucleotides not matched to a gene: 17. The CDR3 extends over 16 amino acids. In DNA, the CDR3 is TGCGCCAGTGGAGTAAGGGACAGTTTCCCTATCAATGAGCAGTTCTTC. This gives the protein CASGVRDSFPINEQFF.

The rearrangement uses TRBV7-6 and TRBJ2-3; 14 bases agree with TRBD2. Germline loops: CDR1 SGHVS, CDR2 FNYEAQ. V lost 3 bases and J lost 0; bases outside the gene matches: 8. The CDR3 runs to 19 residues. Here the CDR3 DNA reads TGTGCCAGCAGCTTGGGACTAGCGGGAGTTACAACTAGCACAGATACGCAGTATTTT. As protein: CASSLGLAGVTTSTDTQYF.

The chain links TRBV5-1 to TRBJ2-5; maybe TRBD2 (6 bases). Deletions cut 3 bases from V and 2 bases from J, with 14 bases between. The length of the CDR3 is 15 residues. CDR1 and CDR2 from the germline V gene are SGHRS and YFSETQ. This CDR3 is CASSYGTGAQETQYF. The CDR3 nucleotides are TGCGCCAGCAGCTACGGAACGGGAGCTCAAGAGACCCAGTACTTC.

A few counts support this clonotype. V and J are TRBV19 and TRBJ1-1; the D is unclear. Trimming removed 6 bases at V and 4 bases at J, with 12 bases between. CDR3 length equals 13 residues. Germline CDR1 and CDR2: LNHDA and SQIVND (reference sequence). CDR3 coding DNA: TGTGCCAGTAGGACGGATGCAGGCACTGAAGCTTTCTTT. Amino acid sequence: CASRTDAGTEAFF.

Ten or more counts support this clonotype. The chain recombines TRBV20-1 with TRBJ2-1; 9 nucleotides agree with TRBD1. V lost 6 bases, J lost 0 bases, and 24 bases stayed unmatched. Per germline, CDR1 DFQATT and CDR2 SNEGSKA (reference sequence). This CDR3 is built from 21 residues. The CDR3 bases are TGCAGTGCCCGACCGACAGGACAGGGGATCGCGGGAACGAGCTCCTACAATGAGCAGTTCTTC. Its protein is CSARPTGQGIAGTSSYNEQFF.